The 28 T cell receptor beta chains below come from one sample, sequenced in a study of monozygotic twins with inflammatory bowel disease. TCRdb re-called the 5' RACE reads and shows each CDR3 protein once, DNA omitted. The sample data list some 450,000 distinct CDR3 sequences. The sample comprised blood. The receptor source for this set is a human donor with ulcerative colitis or Crohn's disease, or a healthy co-twin of an affected twin (not recorded which).

The rearrangement uses TRBV7-2 and TRBJ2-2. Germline loops: CDR1 SGHTA, CDR2 FQGNSA. The CDR3 covers 13 residues. CDR3 sequence: CASSLEFLGELFF.

V gene TRBV12-3 or TRBV12-4 combines with J gene TRBJ2-1; TCRdb calls TRBD1, which cannot be checked without DNA. CDR3 length equals 15 residues. The chain's CDR3 is CARSLIPPRSTEQFF.

This chain links TRBV9 with TRBJ2-3; checking the TCRdb D call of TRBD1 is not possible without DNA. CDR3 size: 16 residues. The germline CDR1 and CDR2 sequences are SGDLS and YYNGEE. The CDR3 protein is CASSSFAGQGTDTQYF.

The chain has TRBV7-9 and TRBJ2-3. The CDR3 sequence is 12 residues long. Per the germline V gene, CDR1 is SEHNR and CDR2 is FQNEAQ (reference sequence). The CDR3 spells CASSFQEDTQYF.

The V gene is TRBV6-6, the J gene TRBJ1-5; as DNA is missing, the TRBD1 call by TCRdb cannot be tested. Germline V gene sequence: CDR1 MNHNY, CDR2 SVGAGI (reference sequence). The CDR3 runs to 14 residues. CDR3: CASSYDRVFQPQHF.

J is TRBJ2-3 and V is TRBV7-8. The CDR3 consists of 14 residues. Germline CDR1 and CDR2: SGHVS and FQNEAQ. CDR3: CASSQDSTTDTQYF.

The gene calls are TRBV3-1 and TRBJ2-7; TCRdb's assignment of TRBD2 cannot be checked, as there is no DNA. The germline CDR1 and CDR2 sequences are LGHDT and YNNKEL (reference sequence). This CDR3 spans 15 amino acids. The CDR3 reads CASSTTSGDSYEQYF.

The chain combines TRBV20-1 with TRBJ2-5; TCRdb picks TRBD2, but there is no DNA to check that call. This CDR3 is built from 13 residues. The germline V gene encodes CDR1 DFQATT and CDR2 SNEGSKA (reference sequence). The chain's CDR3 is CSARDVAGGAQYF.

The rearrangement uses TRBV7-2 and TRBJ2-2. The CDR3 runs 16 residues. Germline CDR1 SGHTA, CDR2 FQGNSA. This chain's CDR3 is CASSPIPRLHTGKLFF.

V gene TRBV6-1 combines with J gene TRBJ1-2; TCRdb designates TRBD1, a call that cannot be tested without DNA. The germline V gene encodes CDR1 MNHNS and CDR2 SASEGT. CDR3 length: 15 residues. The CDR3 sequence is CASSALGQGDYGYTF.

J is TRBJ2-5 and V is TRBV7-2. Germline V gene sequence: CDR1 SGHTA, CDR2 FQGNSA. The CDR3 spans 13 residues. This chain's CDR3 is CASSSQVVETQYF.

The chain carries TRBV5-1 and TRBJ2-5; TCRdb selects TRBD2, and the lack of DNA leaves this call unchecked. The CDR3 has 15 residues. In germline, CDR1 is SGHRS, CDR2 YFSETQ. CDR3: CASSGSGGNQETQYF.

This chain links TRBV20-1 with TRBJ2-5; the D call from TCRdb, TRBD1, cannot be confirmed without DNA. This CDR3 comprises 16 residues. Germline CDR1 reads DFQATT; CDR2 reads SNEGSKA (reference sequence). This chain's CDR3 is CSARGEETGGWETQYF.

The J gene is TRBJ2-1, the V gene TRBV24-1; TCRdb's D call, TRBD2, is unchecked because there is no DNA. The CDR3 spans 19 residues. Germline CDR1 and CDR2: KGHDR and SFDVKD. The CDR3 spells CATSDSTGTSGGALNEQFF.

V is TRBV7-8 and J is TRBJ2-3; the TCRdb D gene call, TRBD1, has no DNA to confirm it. The CDR3 is made up of 17 amino acids. Germline V gives CDR1 SGHVS, CDR2 FQNEAQ. The CDR3: CASSLGGTTSATDTQYF.

The rearrangement uses TRBV29-1 and TRBJ1-4. The length of the CDR3 is 14 residues. Germline V gene data show CDR1 as SQVTM and CDR2 as ANQGSEA. CDR3 in amino acids: CSVEVLAANENLFF.

The V call is TRBV10-3, the J call TRBJ2-2; the D gene TCRdb calls, TRBD2, cannot be checked with no DNA. CDR3 length: 14 residues. From germline, CDR1 is ENHRY and CDR2 SYGVKD. The CDR3 region is CAITSGVNTGELFF.

This sequence joins TRBV24-1 and TRBJ2-1; TCRdb lists TRBD2, though no DNA is available to test this call. Germline V CDR1 and CDR2: KGHDR, SFDVKD. The CDR3 is 16 residues long. The CDR3 spells CATSEDSGRTYNEQFF.

The genes are TRBV24-1 and TRBJ2-2. The CDR3 sequence is 15 residues long. Per the germline V gene, CDR1 is KGHDR and CDR2 is SFDVKD. The CDR3 here is CATSPDFANTGELFF.

The chain recombines TRBV5-1 with TRBJ1-5. The length of the CDR3 is 17 residues. The V gene's germline CDR1 is SGHRS and CDR2 YFSETQ. The CDR3 is CASSSQGPPYSNQPQHF.

The CDR3: CSAPSELGNTIYF. V gene TRBV20-1 combines with J gene TRBJ1-3; TCRdb lists TRBD1, though no DNA is available to test this call. The CDR3 contains 13 residues. CDR1 and CDR2 (germline): DFQATT, SNEGSKA (reference sequence).

V usage is TRBV27 and J usage is TRBJ1-1. Germline V gene sequence: CDR1 MNHEY, CDR2 SMNVEV (reference sequence). This CDR3 is 13 amino acids long. CDR3 residues: CAITPGVGTEAFF.

The chain employs TRBV20-1 and TRBJ2-1; TCRdb indicates TRBD2, and absent DNA this call remains unverified. The CDR3 is 16 amino acids. The germline V gene has CDR1 DFQATT and CDR2 SNEGSKA (reference sequence). CDR3 residues: CSATMRGEVVRNEQFF.

The J gene is TRBJ1-4, the V gene TRBV7-2; TCRdb reports TRBD1, a call that lacks DNA to check it against. The CDR3 runs 14 residues. Germline CDR1 and CDR2: SGHTA and FQGNSA. Here the CDR3 reads CASSRQAGNEKLFF.

The chain has TRBV6-5 and TRBJ1-1. The length of the CDR3 is 14 residues. Per the germline V gene, CDR1 is MNHEY and CDR2 is SVGAGI. Here the CDR3 reads CASSYNVLGTEAFF.

V is TRBV5-5 and J is TRBJ1-1; TCRdb selects TRBD1, and the lack of DNA leaves this call unchecked. Germline CDR1 reads SGHKS; CDR2 reads YYEKEE (reference sequence). This CDR3 contains 16 residues. CDR3 residues: CASSTWTGGGNTEAFF.

The chain recombines TRBV7-8 with TRBJ1-6; checking the TCRdb D call of TRBD1 is not possible without DNA. The CDR3 has 16 amino acids. Germline assignment: CDR1 SGHVS and CDR2 FQNEAQ. CDR3 residues: CASSFPRQGGNSPLHF. The full variable domain, with the rest looked up from reference TRBV7-8 and TRBJ1-6, is GAGVSQSPRYKVAKRGQDVALRCDPISGHVSLFWYQQALGQGPEFLTYFQNEAQLDKSGLPSDRFFAERPEGSVSTLKIQRTQQEDSAVYLCASSFPRQGGNSPLHFGNGTRLTVT.

The rearrangement uses TRBV6-6 and TRBJ2-2. Per germline, CDR1 MNHNY and CDR2 SVGAGI (reference sequence). The CDR3 contains 14 residues. The CDR3: CASSYPTPTGELFF.